The following is a T cell receptor beta chain sequence with its context. The CDR3 is 16 residues long. Germline loops: CDR1 SGHAT, CDR2 FQNNGV. Trimming pared 7 bases from V and 2 bases from J, leaving 17 bases between. This entry belongs to a study of blood T cell repertoires in COVID-19. In the study overall: Specimens from acute and convalescent COVID-19 originated in the United States, Italy and Spain. PBMCs, B-cell-depleted T cells, or T cells were the source of the cDNA or gDNA that made up the material.

Original handling: The assay estimated nucleated cells by amplifying reference gene primers. TCRdb's copy holds only in-frame clones and misses some; the assay was immunoSEQ multiplex PCR. The DNA was the basis for D and trimming; V, J and clone size are from that table. The table records 250,000 to 300,000 clones, 75% to 90% of them present only once. The clonotype comes from a woman between 50 and 59 years old who had recovered from COVID-19. The chain recombines TRBV11-2 with TRBJ2-2, with a tentative D call TRBD2 (7 bases). The specimen sequenced was peripheral blood. The CDR3 DNA sequence: TGTGCCAGCACCCGATGGCGGGGGCTTAACACCGGGGAGCTGTTTTTT. The encoded protein is CASTRWRGLNTGELFF.